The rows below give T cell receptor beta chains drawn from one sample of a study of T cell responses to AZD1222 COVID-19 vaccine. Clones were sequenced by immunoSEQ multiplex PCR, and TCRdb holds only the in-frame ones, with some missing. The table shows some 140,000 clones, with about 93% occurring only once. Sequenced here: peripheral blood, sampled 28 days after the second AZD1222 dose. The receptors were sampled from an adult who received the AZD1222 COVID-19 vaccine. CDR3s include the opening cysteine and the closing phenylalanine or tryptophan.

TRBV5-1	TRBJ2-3	CASSLASGGTQYF
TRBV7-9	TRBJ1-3	CATDSTTLLSGNTIYF
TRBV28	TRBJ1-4	CASRGGGRVNEKLFF
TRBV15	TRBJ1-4	CATSIDSLAATNEKLFF
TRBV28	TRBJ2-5	CASSFRWSSGRETQYF
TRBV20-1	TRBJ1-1	CSASLPLLLNTEAFF
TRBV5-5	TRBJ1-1	CASNPGPGGTEAFF
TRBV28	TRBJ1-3	CASRIGPGNTIYF
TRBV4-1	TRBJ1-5	CASSRRGDSNQPQHF
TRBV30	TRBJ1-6	CAWSVRWNSPLHF
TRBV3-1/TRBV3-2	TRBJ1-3	CASSRDRGGISGNTIYF
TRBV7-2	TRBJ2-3	CASSFGTVENTQYF
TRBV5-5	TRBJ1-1	CASSWAGNTEAFF
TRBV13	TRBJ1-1	CASSDRQELNTEAFF
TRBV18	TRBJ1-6	CASSHDSENSPLHF
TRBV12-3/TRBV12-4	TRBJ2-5	CASTGTFSGTQYF
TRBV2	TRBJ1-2	CASSGGLGGYTF
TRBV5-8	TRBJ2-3	CASSPLSRGRITQYF
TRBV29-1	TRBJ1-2	CSVEDAYGYTF
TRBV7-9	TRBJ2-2	CASSLVTGVYTGELFF
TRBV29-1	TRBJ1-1	CSVSRRDTEAFF
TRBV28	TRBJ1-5	CASRAGTGYQPQHF
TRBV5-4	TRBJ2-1	CASSLTPRGVYNEQFF
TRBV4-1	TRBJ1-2	CASSQDTGGIGYGYTF
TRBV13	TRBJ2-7	CASSYQDRAYEQYF
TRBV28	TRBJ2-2	CASSLGGGTVVTGELFF
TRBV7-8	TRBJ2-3	CASSLQGAVGTDTQYF
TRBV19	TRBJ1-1	CASSYRGAKAFF
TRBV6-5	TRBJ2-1	CASISLGYNEQFF
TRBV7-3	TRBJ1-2	CASSLNGGDGYTF
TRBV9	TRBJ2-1	CASSVGVNEQFF
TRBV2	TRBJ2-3	CASKGGAADTDTQYF
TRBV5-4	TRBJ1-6	CASSLAGNSPLHF
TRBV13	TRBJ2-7	CASSFTAVLTQTNSSSYEQYF
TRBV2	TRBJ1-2	CASLKYPGWGENYGYTF
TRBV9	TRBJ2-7	CASSVDNRAYEQYF
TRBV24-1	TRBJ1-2	CATSLADSGGYTF
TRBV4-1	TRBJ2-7	CASSQLAGSSYEQYF
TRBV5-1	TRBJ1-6	CASSDDRSSYNSPLHF
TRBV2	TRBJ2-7	CASSEGWAGAGSYEQYF
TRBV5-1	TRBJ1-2	CASSFLTLTSYTF
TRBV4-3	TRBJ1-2	CASSQGTSGGLRGYGYTF
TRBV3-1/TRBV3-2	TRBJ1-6	CASRYGTGGDSPLHF
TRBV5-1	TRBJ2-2	CASSKQGPGELFF
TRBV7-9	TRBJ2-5	CASSLKETQYF
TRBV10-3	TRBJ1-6	CAISAGYNSPLHF
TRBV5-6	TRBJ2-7	CASSFPQTYEQYF
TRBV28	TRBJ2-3	CASSWEGRTDTQYF
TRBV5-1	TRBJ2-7	CASSSDTLTYEQYF
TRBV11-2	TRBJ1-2	CASSPPGQSHGYTF
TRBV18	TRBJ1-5	CASSPGGLGNQPQHF